Listed below are T cell receptor beta chains from one sample, sequenced in a study of T cell responses to AZD1222 COVID-19 vaccine. Profiled with immunoSEQ multiplex PCR; TCRdb holds only in-frame clones, not every one. The data hold 140,000 to 150,000 clones, with 70% to 90% observed a single time. Sequencing used peripheral blood, obtained on day 0 of AZD1222 vaccination. The receptors derive from an adult in good health. CDR3s include the opening cysteine and the closing phenylalanine or tryptophan. Each record gives: V gene, J gene, clone size, D gene, CDR3 DNA, CDR3 protein. The D gene is left open where the match is weak. Expanded clones get a size class; other rows say once, few or many, or leave the size out.

V gene: TRBV9
J gene: TRBJ1-3
clone size: .
D gene: .
CDR3 DNA: TGTGCCAGCAGCGTGTCGGTGCTGTCTGGAAACACCATATATTTT
CDR3 protein: CASSVSVLSGNTIYF

V gene: TRBV2
J gene: TRBJ1-5
clone size: once
D gene: .
CDR3 DNA: TGTGCCAGCAGTGAAGGAGCTTATAGCAATCAGCCCCAGCATTTT
CDR3 protein: CASSEGAYSNQPQHF

V gene: TRBV18
J gene: TRBJ2-7
clone size: .
D gene: TRBD1
CDR3 DNA: TGTGCCAGCTCACTGGGGACAGGCGCGGCCTACGAGCAGTACTTC
CDR3 protein: CASSLGTGAAYEQYF

V gene: TRBV5-6
J gene: TRBJ1-6
clone size: .
D gene: TRBD1
CDR3 DNA: TGTGCCAGCAGCATAGGACAGGGAAGAAATTCACCCCTCCACTTT
CDR3 protein: CASSIGQGRNSPLHF

V gene: TRBV5-1
J gene: TRBJ1-1
clone size: .
D gene: TRBD1
CDR3 DNA: TGCGCCAGCAGCTCGGGGGCCGGGACAGTGAACACTGAAGCTTTCTTT
CDR3 protein: CASSSGAGTVNTEAFF

V gene: TRBV28
J gene: TRBJ1-1
clone size: .
D gene: .
CDR3 DNA: TGTGCCAGCAGTTTAAACGTGGGCACTGAAGCTTTCTTT
CDR3 protein: CASSLNVGTEAFF

V gene: TRBV2
J gene: TRBJ1-6
clone size: .
D gene: .
CDR3 DNA: TGTGCCAGGATGGACCCTGGAAATTCACCCCTCCACTTT
CDR3 protein: CARMDPGNSPLHF

V gene: TRBV28
J gene: TRBJ2-5
clone size: .
D gene: .
CDR3 DNA: TGTGCCAGCAGTTTTGACAGTGCCCAAGAGACCCAGTACTTC
CDR3 protein: CASSFDSAQETQYF

V gene: TRBV2
J gene: TRBJ2-2
clone size: .
D gene: .
CDR3 DNA: TGTGCCAGCAGAAAAGAGGGCAGCGGGGAGCTGTTTTTT
CDR3 protein: CASRKEGSGELFF

V gene: TRBV19
J gene: TRBJ1-4
clone size: .
D gene: .
CDR3 DNA: TGTGCCAGTAGTAGGGCGGTCAGTCCTAATGAAAAACTGTTTTTT
CDR3 protein: CASSRAVSPNEKLFF

V gene: TRBV29-1
J gene: TRBJ2-1
clone size: .
D gene: TRBD2
CDR3 DNA: TGCAGCGTTGAGTCCCCAACTAGCGGGGGGGTACAAGAGAATGAGCAGTTCTTC
CDR3 protein: CSVESPTSGGVQENEQFF

V gene: TRBV7-9
J gene: TRBJ1-2
clone size: .
D gene: .
CDR3 DNA: TGTGCCAGCAGCTTAAGTTCGGGCTACACCTTC
CDR3 protein: CASSLSSGYTF

V gene: TRBV28
J gene: TRBJ1-5
clone size: .
D gene: .
CDR3 DNA: TGTGCCAGCAGTTTTCAAGAGAATAGCAATCAGCCCCAGCATTTT
CDR3 protein: CASSFQENSNQPQHF

V gene: TRBV3-1/TRBV3-2
J gene: TRBJ2-7
clone size: .
D gene: TRBD2
CDR3 DNA: TGTGCCAGCAGCCAAGAAGGCGGGAGTAAAAACGAGCAGTACTTC
CDR3 protein: CASSQEGGSKNEQYF

V gene: TRBV3-1/TRBV3-2
J gene: TRBJ1-2
clone size: once
D gene: .
CDR3 DNA: TGTGCCAGCAGCCAAGGAATCCATGGCTACACCTTC
CDR3 protein: CASSQGIHGYTF

V gene: TRBV2
J gene: TRBJ2-7
clone size: .
D gene: .
CDR3 DNA: TGTGCCAGCACGCAACCGATGGGGTACGAGCAGTACTTC
CDR3 protein: CASTQPMGYEQYF

V gene: TRBV30
J gene: TRBJ1-6
clone size: .
D gene: TRBD1
CDR3 DNA: TGTGCCTGCCGGACAGGGGGCACCTCTCCGGTACGCTCACCCCTCCACTTT
CDR3 protein: CACRTGGTSPVRSPLHF

V gene: TRBV29-1
J gene: TRBJ1-2
clone size: .
D gene: .
CDR3 DNA: TGCAGCGTTGAGGACTCCCTCTATGGCTACACCTTC
CDR3 protein: CSVEDSLYGYTF

V gene: TRBV6-5
J gene: TRBJ1-5
clone size: .
D gene: TRBD1
CDR3 DNA: TGTGCCAGCATTCCGGGACAGGGCAAGAATCAGCCCCAGCATTTT
CDR3 protein: CASIPGQGKNQPQHF

V gene: TRBV4-2
J gene: TRBJ1-2
clone size: .
D gene: TRBD1
CDR3 DNA: TGTGCCAGCCGGGGGGGGACAGGTATTTTTGGCGGCTACACCTTC
CDR3 protein: CASRGGTGIFGGYTF

V gene: TRBV4-1
J gene: TRBJ1-5
clone size: .
D gene: TRBD1
CDR3 DNA: TGCGCCAGCAGCCTAAGTCCGGGACAGGCAAATCAGCCCCAGCATTTT
CDR3 protein: CASSLSPGQANQPQHF

V gene: TRBV2
J gene: TRBJ2-2
clone size: .
D gene: TRBD2
CDR3 DNA: TGTGCCAGCAGTGAAGCCCGACTAGCGGGGGGGCCTATCACCGGGGAGCTGTTTTTT
CDR3 protein: CASSEARLAGGPITGELFF

V gene: TRBV28
J gene: TRBJ1-5
clone size: .
D gene: .
CDR3 DNA: TGTGCCAGCAGTCCCCCGGGAACCTTTGATAGCAATCAGCCCCAGCATTTT
CDR3 protein: CASSPPGTFDSNQPQHF

V gene: TRBV18
J gene: TRBJ2-1
clone size: .
D gene: TRBD2
CDR3 DNA: TGTGCCAGCTCAACTAGCGGGGCCTACAATGAGCAGTTCTTC
CDR3 protein: CASSTSGAYNEQFF

V gene: TRBV4-1
J gene: TRBJ1-6
clone size: .
D gene: .
CDR3 DNA: TGCGCCAGCAGCCAAGATCTCTCCCGCCTCTCCTATAATTCACCCCTCCACTTT
CDR3 protein: CASSQDLSRLSYNSPLHF

V gene: TRBV30
J gene: TRBJ2-5
clone size: .
D gene: .
CDR3 DNA: TGTGCCTGGTCTTTAGGGGAGACCCAGTACTTC
CDR3 protein: CAWSLGETQYF

V gene: TRBV18
J gene: TRBJ2-1
clone size: .
D gene: .
CDR3 DNA: TGTGCCAGCTCACTGGGTGGGGGGAGCTCCTACAATGAGCAGTTCTTC
CDR3 protein: CASSLGGGSSYNEQFF

V gene: TRBV6-6
J gene: TRBJ2-7
clone size: .
D gene: .
CDR3 DNA: TGTGCCAGCAGTTACCCGGCCGACCACGAGCAGTACTTC
CDR3 protein: CASSYPADHEQYF

V gene: TRBV6-5
J gene: TRBJ1-3
clone size: .
D gene: .
CDR3 DNA: TGTGCCAGCAGTTACTCGTTATCGCCCGGAAACACCATATATTTT
CDR3 protein: CASSYSLSPGNTIYF

V gene: TRBV3-1/TRBV3-2
J gene: TRBJ1-6
clone size: .
D gene: TRBD1
CDR3 DNA: TGTGCCAGCAGCCCACGACAGGGTCCTAATTCACCCCTCCACTTT
CDR3 protein: CASSPRQGPNSPLHF

V gene: TRBV19
J gene: TRBJ1-2
clone size: .
D gene: TRBD1
CDR3 DNA: TGTGCCAGTAGCGATCAGGGGGCCGGCTATGGCTACACCTTC
CDR3 protein: CASSDQGAGYGYTF

V gene: TRBV7-9
J gene: TRBJ2-7
clone size: .
D gene: .
CDR3 DNA: TGTGCCAGCAGCTTTGGCGGAACCTACGAGCAGTACTTC
CDR3 protein: CASSFGGTYEQYF

V gene: TRBV12-3/TRBV12-4
J gene: TRBJ1-2
clone size: .
D gene: .
CDR3 DNA: TGTGCCAGCAGTTTGAGCTATGGCTACACCTTC
CDR3 protein: CASSLSYGYTF

V gene: TRBV30
J gene: TRBJ2-1
clone size: .
D gene: TRBD2
CDR3 DNA: TGTGCCTGGAGTATTGCAGCGGGAGGGTCTAATGAGCAGTTCTTC
CDR3 protein: CAWSIAAGGSNEQFF

V gene: TRBV12-3/TRBV12-4
J gene: TRBJ2-2
clone size: few
D gene: .
CDR3 DNA: TGTGCCAGCAGTCGTTTTACCGGCGGGGAGCTGTTTTTT
CDR3 protein: CASSRFTGGELFF

V gene: TRBV7-9
J gene: TRBJ1-5
clone size: .
D gene: TRBD1
CDR3 DNA: TGTGCCAGCAGCCCCAGGGACAGATCAAGCAATCAGCCCCAGCATTTT
CDR3 protein: CASSPRDRSSNQPQHF

V gene: TRBV18
J gene: TRBJ1-4
clone size: .
D gene: TRBD1
CDR3 DNA: TGTGCCAGCTCGGGGACAGATAATGAAAAACTGTTTTTT
CDR3 protein: CASSGTDNEKLFF

V gene: TRBV9
J gene: TRBJ2-1
clone size: .
D gene: .
CDR3 DNA: TGTGCCAGCAGCGTCCAATGGAATGAGCAGTTCTTC
CDR3 protein: CASSVQWNEQFF

V gene: TRBV7-6
J gene: TRBJ2-3
clone size: .
D gene: .
CDR3 DNA: TGTGCCAGCAGCCCAGATGGGGATACGCAGTATTTT
CDR3 protein: CASSPDGDTQYF

V gene: TRBV3-1/TRBV3-2
J gene: TRBJ2-1
clone size: few
D gene: TRBD2
CDR3 DNA: TGTGCCAGCAGCCGGACTAGCGGGAGATCCTACAATGAGCAGTTCTTC
CDR3 protein: CASSRTSGRSYNEQFF

V gene: TRBV7-8
J gene: TRBJ1-1
clone size: .
D gene: TRBD1
CDR3 DNA: TGTGCCAGCAGCTCCGCGGACAGGGGGCGGATGACTGAAGCTTTCTTT
CDR3 protein: CASSSADRGRMTEAFF

V gene: TRBV29-1
J gene: TRBJ2-7
clone size: .
D gene: TRBD2
CDR3 DNA: TGCAGCGTAGGTGGACTAGCGGGAAACTCCTACGAGCAGTACTTC
CDR3 protein: CSVGGLAGNSYEQYF

V gene: TRBV4-1
J gene: TRBJ2-3
clone size: .
D gene: .
CDR3 DNA: TGCGCCAGCAGCCAAGATCCAAGTCCCACTGGAGATACGCAGTATTTT
CDR3 protein: CASSQDPSPTGDTQYF